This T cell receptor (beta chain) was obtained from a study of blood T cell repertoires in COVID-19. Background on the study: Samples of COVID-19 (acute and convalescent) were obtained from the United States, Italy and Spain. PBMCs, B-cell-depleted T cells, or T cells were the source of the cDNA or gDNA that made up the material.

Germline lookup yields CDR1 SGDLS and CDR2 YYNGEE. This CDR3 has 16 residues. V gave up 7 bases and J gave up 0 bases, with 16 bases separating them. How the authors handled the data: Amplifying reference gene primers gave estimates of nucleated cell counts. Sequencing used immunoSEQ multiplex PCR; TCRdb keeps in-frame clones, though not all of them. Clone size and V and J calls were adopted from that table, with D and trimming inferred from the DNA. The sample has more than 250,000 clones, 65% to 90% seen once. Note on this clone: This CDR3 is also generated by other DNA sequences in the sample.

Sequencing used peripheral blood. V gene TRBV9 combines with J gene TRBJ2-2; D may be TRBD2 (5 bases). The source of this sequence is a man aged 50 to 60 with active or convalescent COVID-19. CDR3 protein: CASQNGREANTGELFF. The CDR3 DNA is TGTGCCAGCCAGAATGGACGGGAAGCGAACACCGGGGAGCTGTTTTTT.